This T cell receptor beta chain appears in the sequencing data of a study of T-cell reconstitution after alpha-beta-depleted transplantation in children. Study-wide results and caveats: At around two months after transplant, the alpha-beta T cells were reportedly derived from several hundred expanded clones that came from non-depleted graft cells. Elevated TCRbeta diversity at day 60 was traced, in some patients, to surviving recipient T cells and thymic progenitors. From newly produced T cells came most of the T-cell counts and diversity one year after transplant.

V lost 7 bases to trimming and J lost 0 bases, with 10 bases between them. This CDR3 has 14 residues. Details on this clonotype: Its target is not known.

Unique molecular identifiers were used to barcode this TCRbeta library. In TCRdb, the PCR reads were re-called with MiXCR into one record per CDR3 protein. The sample consists of about 580,000 distinct CDR3 sequences, about a quarter of them appearing once. This TCR derives from a boy less than two years old with Wiskott-Aldrich syndrome, due to receive a stem cell transplant. V is TRBV12-3 or TRBV12-4 and J is TRBJ2-1; no definite D call. Sequencing used PBMCs, obtained before TCRalphabeta/CD19-depleted stem cell transplant. The CDR3 loop reads CASKVTGSYNEQFF. The CDR3 DNA reads as TGTGCCAGCAAGGTGACGGGCTCCTACAATGAGCAGTTCTTC.